These 26 T cell receptor beta chains came from one sample sequenced in a study of shared clonotypes between healthy human individuals. Here immunoSEQ multiplex PCR was the method, and the copy in TCRdb shows in-frame clones only, minus some. Seen here are millions of clones, 95% observed once, and the top ten hold 0.13%. Sequencing was performed on naive CD4+ T cells sorted from blood. As for subset: CD45RA+ positively selected. These receptor sequences come from a man between 18 and 35 years old in good health.

The chain links TRBV21-1 to TRBJ2-5; TRBD2 is taken as the D call from the table, unchecked against the DNA. TRBV21-1 is flagged as a pseudogene. This CDR3 comprises 16 residues. The CDR3 is CASSKVRVQHQETQYF. DNA for the CDR3: TGTGCCAGCAGCAAAGTCCGGGTGCAACACCAAGAGACCCAGTACTTC.

The chain links TRBV19 to TRBJ2-1; D perhaps matches TRBD1 (7 bases). Trimming removed 1 base from V and 0 bases from J, with 16 bases in between. Germline values: CDR1 LNHDA, CDR2 SQIVND (reference sequence). The CDR3 is 18 residues long. CDR3 sequence reads: CASSIAGGRLSSYNEQFF. For the CDR3, the DNA is TGTGCCAGTAGTATAGCAGGGGGGCGCCTGAGCTCCTACAATGAGCAGTTCTTC.

The chain employs TRBV28 and TRBJ2-5; 13 bases map to TRBD2. The J segment lost 5 bases and the V segment lost 5 bases, leaving 8 bases of the junction unmatched. The CDR3 has 16 residues. Germline lookup yields CDR1 MDHEN and CDR2 SYDVKM. The CDR3: CASSLGLAGAGETQYF. The CDR3 region has the DNA TGTGCCAGCAGTCTAGGACTAGCGGGGGCGGGGGAGACCCAGTACTTC.

This chain uses TRBV9 with TRBJ1-4; unclear D gene. The germline V gene has CDR1 SGDLS and CDR2 YYNGEE. The CDR3 has 14 amino acids. V lost 4 bases to trimming and J lost 4 bases, with 11 bases between them. The chain's CDR3 is CASSTGAYNEKLFF. DNA for the CDR3: TGTGCCAGCAGCACGGGAGCTTATAATGAAAAACTGTTTTTT. Drawing the rest from reference TRBV9 and TRBJ1-4, the complete variable domain is DSGVTQTPKHLITATGQRVTLRCSPRSGDLSVYWYQQSLDQGLQFLIQYYNGEERAKGNILERFSAQQFPDLHSELNLSSLELGDSALYFCASSTGAYNEKLFFGSGTQLSVL.

The rearrangement links TRBV11-2 to TRBJ2-6; TRBD1 might be the D (6 bases). This CDR3 contains 16 residues. Per the germline V gene, CDR1 is SGHAT and CDR2 is FQNNGV. Trimming took off 7 bases at V and 1 base at J, with 14 bases between the two ends. CDR3 coding DNA: TGTGCCAGCACCATCCACAGGGCATCTGGGGCCAACGTCCTGACTTTC. Encoded protein: CASTIHRASGANVLTF.

As to this clone: Different DNA sequences within this sample yield the same CDR3. The rearrangement uses TRBV29-1 and TRBJ2-3, with 11 bases that match TRBD2. The CDR3 has 14 residues. J gave up 1 base and V 4 bases, and 1 base lay outside the gene matches. The germline V gene encodes CDR1 SQVTM and CDR2 ANQGSEA. CDR3 protein: CSVVLAGGTDTQYF. The CDR3 DNA reads TGCAGCGTTGTACTAGCGGGAGGCACAGATACGCAGTATTTT.

The CDR3 spells CASSSDLLWGYTF. CDR3 DNA: TGTGCCAGCAGCTCGGATCTCCTTTGGGGCTACACCTTC. This chain connects TRBV5-4 to TRBJ1-2; D unclear. The CDR3 length is 13 residues. Deletions cut 3 bases from V and 8 bases from J, with 14 bases between. Germline loops: CDR1 SGHNT, CDR2 YYREEE (reference sequence). The whole variable domain, filled in from reference TRBV5-4 and TRBJ1-2, reads ETGVTQSPTHLIKTRGQQVTLRCSSQSGHNTVSWYQQALGQGPQFIFQYYREEENGRGNFPPRFSGLQFPNYSSELNVNALELDDSALYLCASSSDLLWGYTFGSGTRLTVV.

This clone was recorded once. The rearrangement links TRBV6-1 to TRBJ1-5, with 8 bases identical to TRBD1. Germline values: CDR1 MNHNS, CDR2 SASEGT. The CDR3 has 16 amino acids. Trimming removed 3 bases from V and 4 bases from J; junction bases left unmatched: 8. The chain's CDR3 is CASSDLPGQANQPQHF. The CDR3 bases are TGTGCCAGCAGTGACCTCCCGGGACAGGCGAATCAGCCCCAGCATTTT.

The CDR3 is CASSGGTGVFEQYF. In DNA form, the CDR3 reads TGTGCCAGTAGTGGTGGGACAGGGGTGTTCGAGCAGTACTTC. This chain links TRBV19 with TRBJ2-5; 10 bases fit TRBD1. The J call may not be correct, given that the DNA end is closer to TRBJ2-7. The CDR3 has 14 amino acids. Germline CDR1 LNHDA, CDR2 SQIVND (reference sequence).

The chain links TRBV5-4 to TRBJ1-5, with D unresolved. The V gene's germline CDR1 is SGHNT and CDR2 YYREEE (reference sequence). The CDR3 extends over 13 amino acids. Trimming left V 0 bases short and J 6 bases short, with 7 bases between. CDR3 nucleotides: TGTGCCAGCAGCTTGGCAGAGGGTCAGCCCCAGCATTTT. Amino acid sequence: CASSLAEGQPQHF.

Details on this clone: The same CDR3 arises from other DNA sequences in this sample as well. V gene TRBV30 combines with J gene TRBJ1-2; 9 nucleotides align to TRBD1. CDR3 length: 13 amino acids. J lost 4 bases, V lost 5 bases, and 5 bases had no gene match. CDR1 and CDR2 (germline): GTSNPN, SVGIG (reference sequence). The CDR3 DNA reads TGTGCCTGGTCCGCGGACAGGGGCTATGGCTACACCTTC. It specifies CAWSADRGYGYTF.

The chain links TRBV6-5 to TRBJ1-6, with D possibly TRBD1 on 6 matching bases. Germline lookup yields CDR1 MNHEY and CDR2 SVGAGI. V shed 5 bases and J shed 7 bases, with 12 bases lying between them. The CDR3 spans 14 residues. CDR3 coding DNA: TGTGCCAGCAGTATAGGACAGAAAAATTCACCCCTCCACTTT. Its protein product is CASSIGQKNSPLHF.

As for this clone: Other DNA sequences of this sample code for an identical CDR3. V is TRBV4-2 and J is TRBJ2-5, with D perhaps matching TRBD1 (6 bases). The CDR3 extends over 14 amino acids. Per the germline V gene, CDR1 is LGHNA and CDR2 is YNFKEQ. Trimming left V 1 base short and J 5 bases short, with 11 bases between. CDR3: CASSQGGGGETQYF. The CDR3 DNA is TGTGCCAGCAGCCAAGGTGGGGGCGGTGAGACCCAGTACTTC.

The chain carries TRBV2 and TRBJ1-5, with 8 bases fitting TRBD1. Trimming at V came to 0 bases and at J to 4 bases, leaving 5 bases not matched to a gene. The CDR3 is 16 residues long. Germline CDR1 and CDR2: SNHLY and FYNNEI. CDR3 nucleotide sequence: TGTGCCAGCAGTGAAGCGGGGGGGACAGGAAATCAGCCCCAGCATTTT. Amino acids: CASSEAGGTGNQPQHF.

The V and J genes are TRBV10-3 and TRBJ1-2; D possibly corresponds to TRBD1 (6 bases). Germline CDR1 reads ENHRY; CDR2 reads SYGVKD. V lost 0 bases to trimming and J lost 5 bases, with 16 bases between them. This CDR3 is 16 amino acids long. The DNA of the CDR3 is TGTGCCATCAGTGAGTCGCGATTAGGGGGAGAGTATGGCTACACCTTC. Protein sequence: CAISESRLGGEYGYTF.

This chain joins TRBV5-1 and TRBJ2-1, with D perhaps TRBD1 or TRBD2 (5 bases each). The CDR3 contains 14 residues. Germline values: CDR1 SGHRS, CDR2 YFSETQ. V was shortened by 0 bases and J by 6 bases, with 10 bases between the two germline ends. The CDR3 reads CASSLAGTTNEQFF. Here the CDR3 DNA reads TGCGCCAGCAGCTTGGCCGGGACGACCAATGAGCAGTTCTTC.

To note about this clone: Other DNA sequences of this sample code for an identical CDR3. This chain links TRBV5-1 with TRBJ1-1; D call uncertain. Looked up from germline, CDR1 is SGHRS and CDR2 is YFSETQ. V gave up 0 bases and J gave up 3 bases, with 3 bases separating them. The CDR3 runs 12 residues. CDR3 sequence (DNA): TGCGCCAGCAGCTTGGGAGACACTGAAGCTTTCTTT. Its protein product is CASSLGDTEAFF. Filled out from reference TRBV5-1 and TRBJ1-1, the complete variable domain reads KAGVTQTPRYLIKTRGQQVTLSCSPISGHRSVSWYQQTPGQGLQFLFEYFSETQRNKGNFPGRFSGRQFSNSRSEMNVSTLELGDSALYLCASSLGDTEAFFGQGTRLTVV.

This chain links TRBV15 with TRBJ1-5, with D perhaps TRBD1 (5 bases). V was pared by 0 bases and J by 3 bases, with 15 bases between. Germline V gives CDR1 LNHNV, CDR2 YYDKDF (reference sequence). The CDR3 runs 17 residues. In DNA form, the CDR3 reads TGTGCCACCAGCAGAGATTTCCTAGGGGAGGACAATCAGCCCCAGCATTTT. It encodes CATSRDFLGEDNQPQHF.

The V gene is TRBV28, the J gene TRBJ2-1; the match to TRBD2 covers 10 bases. V was pared by 5 bases and J by 8 bases, with 15 bases of the junction left unmatched. Germline CDR1 reads MDHEN; CDR2 reads SYDVKM. This CDR3 contains 17 residues. The CDR3 bases are TGTGCCAGCAGTCCGCGGGCGGGAAGCGGGGGGGCGGATGAGCAGTTCTTC. Its translation is CASSPRAGSGGADEQFF.

V is TRBV11-2 and J is TRBJ2-1; D is ambiguous. V was shortened by 5 bases and J by 0 bases, with 11 bases between the two germline ends. This CDR3 comprises 15 residues. The V gene's germline CDR1 is SGHAT and CDR2 FQNNGV. The CDR3: CASSRTGLSYNEQFF. CDR3 sequence (DNA): TGTGCCAGCAGCCGGACGGGCCTCTCCTACAATGAGCAGTTCTTC.

The chain is built from TRBV28 and TRBJ1-4; D perhaps matches TRBD1 (6 bases). The CDR3 consists of 12 residues. The germline CDR1 and CDR2 sequences are MDHEN and SYDVKM. Trimming took off 6 bases at V and 11 bases at J, with 13 bases between the two ends. Here the CDR3 reads CASSQGGGKLFF. CDR3 coding DNA: TGTGCCAGCAGCCAAGGGGGAGGGAAACTGTTTTTT.

V usage is TRBV30 and J usage is TRBJ2-2, with a possible D match to TRBD1 (6 bases). With 2 bases removed from V and 6 bases from J, the gap between germline ends came to 13 bases. Looked up from germline, CDR1 is GTSNPN and CDR2 is SVGIG (reference sequence). This CDR3 has 14 amino acids. For the CDR3, the DNA is TGTGCCTGGAGTTCCGGGACAAGGTCCGGGGAGCTGTTTTTT. It codes for CAWSSGTRSGELFF.

This clone appeared a few times. V gene TRBV7-9 combines with J gene TRBJ1-2; D not resolved. This CDR3 is built from 14 residues. Germline V gene lookup returns CDR1 SEHNR and CDR2 FQNEAQ (reference sequence). Trimming removed 1 base from V and 4 bases from J, with 10 bases in between. The CDR3 DNA sequence: TGTGCCAGCAGCTTAGATCCGGGCCCCTATGGCTACACCTTC. It is translated as CASSLDPGPYGYTF.

The chain links TRBV27 to TRBJ1-1; possibly TRBD1 for D (5 bases). Germline loops: CDR1 MNHEY, CDR2 SMNVEV (reference sequence). The germline V and J ends were trimmed by 3 bases and 5 bases, with 13 bases remaining between them. The CDR3 sequence is 14 residues long. The CDR3, as DNA: TGTGCCAGCAGTTTCCGGGGGTTGGTAACTGAAGCTTTCTTT. Translation gives CASSFRGLVTEAFF.

The count of this clone is one. Additional DNA sequences in this sample encode the identical CDR3. This chain joins TRBV5-1 and TRBJ2-2, with D maybe TRBD1 (6 bases). Trimming removed 3 bases at V and 0 bases at J, with 9 bases between. Germline V CDR1 and CDR2: SGHRS, YFSETQ. The CDR3 length is 15 residues. The CDR3 reads CASSSGHPNTGELFF. The CDR3 bases are TGCGCCAGCAGCTCGGGACACCCGAACACCGGGGAGCTGTTTTTT.

The chain links TRBV19 to TRBJ2-7, with D possibly being TRBD1 (6 bases). CDR3 size: 13 residues. V gave up 9 bases and J gave up 3 bases, with 15 bases separating them. Germline CDR1 LNHDA, CDR2 SQIVND (reference sequence). The CDR3 DNA follows: TGTGCCAGAAATGCCAGGGGTTTCTACGAGCAGTACTTC. Translation: CARNARGFYEQYF.